This paragraph reports one TCR beta chain. As yet, its antigen is unknown. TCRdb re-analysed the 5' RACE reads in MiXCR, keeping a single row per CDR3 protein. The sample has 1,800,000 or so distinct CDR3 sequences, roughly a third seen once; the top ten hold less than 0.35%. The record originates from a study of identical twins. V was shortened by 5 bases and J by 8 bases, with 7 bases between the two germline ends. This CDR3 is built from 11 residues. Germline V lookup: CDR1 ENHRY, CDR2 SYGVKD. General study points: Out-of-frame alpha sequences shared by twins were enriched for low generation probability. In cord blood, abundant beta clonotypes had fewer insertions; memory showed no trend. Within monozygotic twins, out-of-frame TCR alpha sharing was underestimated by the models.

The receptor comes from a newborn girl in good health. This sequence joins TRBV10-3 and TRBJ2-1; TRBD1 or TRBD2 may be the D gene (5 bases each). The specimen sequenced was cord blood. DNA of the CDR3: TGTGCCATCAGTCCGGGGCATGAGCAGTTCTTC. Translation: CAISPGHEQFF.